These 13 T cell receptor beta chains share one sample of origin, sequenced in a study of graft-versus-host responses after intestinal transplantation (dated by TCRdb to about 2021). The antigens these receptors bind are not known. The time point label, as the study defines it: cells obtained before transplantation from donor or recipient. The library was built by means of the immunoSEQ multiplex PCR assay. TCRdb provides this immuneACCESS table in a form limited to in-frame rearrangements. Some clones are lacking; in checked studies, under half of them reflect an unresolved V gene, and why the rest are absent is not known. Counted in this sample were just under 90,000 clones; over 80% of them appeared once. The biggest ten clones account for roughly 17% of the sample. Specimen: unstimulated CD8+ T cells sorted from spleen or lymph node cells, collected before intestinal transplant. The origin of the receptors is a human donor who received an intestinal transplant.

This chain uses TRBV9 with TRBJ2-1, with 14 bases that match TRBD2. V dropped 4 bases and J dropped 0; count of bases not matched to a gene: 9. The CDR3 consists of 19 residues. Germline V gives CDR1 SGDLS, CDR2 YYNGEE. CDR3 nucleotides: TGTGCCAGCAGCACCCCGACTAGCGGGAGGGTGAGCTCCTACAATGAGCAGTTCTTC. It is translated as CASSTPTSGRVSSYNEQFF.

V gene TRBV6-5 combines with J gene TRBJ1-4; 7 bases match TRBD1. V was clipped by 5 bases and J by 3 bases; unmatched bases: 6. The CDR3 runs 15 residues. Germline lookup yields CDR1 MNHEY and CDR2 SVGAGI. In DNA, the CDR3 is TGTGCCAGCAGTCCAACAGGGGATCCTAATGAAAAACTGTTTTTT. Encoded protein: CASSPTGDPNEKLFF.

V is TRBV9 and J is TRBJ2-3; 7 nucleotides match TRBD1. CDR1 and CDR2 from the germline V gene are SGDLS and YYNGEE. The ends lost 2 bases at V and 5 bases at J; junction bases unmatched: 11. The CDR3 runs to 16 residues. The CDR3 region has the DNA TGTGCCAGCAGCGTTGCAGACGTAGGGGGCCGAGATACGCAGTATTTT. It encodes CASSVADVGGRDTQYF.

The V gene is TRBV7-9, the J gene TRBJ2-5; maybe TRBD2 (6 bases). This CDR3 contains 14 residues. The V gene lost 5 bases and the J gene lost 2 bases, with 12 bases spanning the gap. Per germline, CDR1 SEHNR and CDR2 FQNEAQ (reference sequence). This chain's CDR3 is CASSAGRNQETQYF. CDR3 nucleotide sequence: TGTGCCAGCAGCGCGGGACGGAATCAAGAGACCCAGTACTTC.

The chain couples TRBV15 to TRBJ2-7; possibly TRBD2 for D (5 bases). V lost 6 bases and J lost 5, with 20 bases in between. This CDR3 contains 15 residues. Germline lookup yields CDR1 LNHNV and CDR2 YYDKDF (reference sequence). In DNA, the CDR3 is TGTGCCACCAGTTTAGTCAGGCGGGCTGGAAACGAGCAGTACTTC. It codes for CATSLVRRAGNEQYF. The full variable domain, its missing parts supplied by reference TRBV15 and TRBJ2-7, is DAMVIQNPRYQVTQFGKPVTLSCSQTLNHNVMYWYQQKSSQAPKLLFHYYDKDFNNEADTPDNFQSRRPNTSFCFLDIRSPGLGDTAMYLCATSLVRRAGNEQYFGPGTRLTVT.

Points on this clone: At one end the junction does not follow the germline gene, possibly because of a read error. The CDR3: CAGSSQPYEQYF. In DNA form, the CDR3 reads TGTGCCGGCAGCTCACAGCCGTACGAGCAGTACTTC. V usage is TRBV5-5 and J usage is TRBJ2-7; D is unclear. The CDR3 loop spans 12 amino acids. Germline V gives CDR1 SGHKS, CDR2 YYEKEE (reference sequence). Looking up the rest from reference TRBV5-5 and TRBJ2-7 gives the full variable domain: DAGVTQSPTHLIKTRGQQVTLRCSPISGHKSVSWYQQVLGQGPQFIFQYYEKEERGRGNFPDRFSARQFPNYSSELNVNALLLGDSALYLCAGSSQPYEQYFGPGTRLTVT.

This clone was counted a few times. The chain joins TRBV6-1 to TRBJ2-3; 7 bases align to TRBD1. Germline CDR1 is MNHNS and CDR2 is SASEGT. V dropped 6 bases and J dropped 2; count of bases not matched to a gene: 8. The CDR3 is made up of 15 amino acids. The CDR3 nucleotides read TGTGCCAGCAGGCAACAGGGGTCCCACACAGATACGCAGTATTTT. Translating gives CASRQQGSHTDTQYF.

This chain links TRBV2 with TRBJ2-7, with D uncertain. The CDR3 has 14 residues. Germline loops: CDR1 SNHLY, CDR2 FYNNEI. V shed 2 bases and J shed 2 bases, with 10 bases lying between them. CDR3 residues: CASSEPGLTYEQYF. The CDR3 DNA reads TGTGCCAGCAGTGAACCGGGTCTTACCTACGAGCAGTACTTC.

The chain links TRBV7-3 to TRBJ2-2; 11 bases agree with TRBD1. The CDR3 has 15 residues. Germline V gene lookup returns CDR1 SGHTA and CDR2 FQGTGA. V lost 5 bases to trimming and J lost 4 bases; unmatched junction nucleotides: 3. The CDR3 region has the DNA TGTGCCAGCAGCCCAGGGACAGGGGGCACCGGGGAGCTGTTTTTT. Its translation is CASSPGTGGTGELFF.

This clone came up a few times. This chain uses TRBV25-1 with TRBJ2-3; TRBD2 matches at 10 bases. The J segment lost 2 bases and the V segment lost 6 bases, leaving 2 bases of the junction unmatched. Germline CDR1 and CDR2: MGHDK and SYGVNS. The CDR3 runs 14 residues. The CDR3 loop is CASRLAGATDTQYF. CDR3 in DNA: TGTGCCAGCAGGCTAGCGGGAGCCACAGATACGCAGTATTTT.

V and J are TRBV4-2 and TRBJ2-3, with 8 bases lining up with TRBD2. The germline gives CDR1 LGHNA, CDR2 YNFKEQ. The CDR3 covers 20 residues. The trim removed 1 base at V and 1 base at J, leaving 16 bases unmatched. Here the CDR3 DNA reads TGTGCCAGCAGCCAAGGGGAAGCGGGGGTCCTACTACTCGGCACAGATACGCAGTATTTT. Its protein product is CASSQGEAGVLLLGTDTQYF.

This clone was counted a few times. The chain has TRBV7-9 and TRBJ1-1, with TRBD1 matching over 7 bases. The CDR3 spans 14 residues. Germline V gene data show CDR1 as SEHNR and CDR2 as FQNEAQ (reference sequence). V dropped 3 bases and J dropped 4; count of bases not matched to a gene: 5. The CDR3 is CASSLPTGFTEAFF. The DNA of the CDR3 is TGTGCCAGCAGCTTGCCGACAGGGTTCACTGAAGCTTTCTTT.

V usage is TRBV30 and J usage is TRBJ2-7; TRBD1 is a possible D gene (6 bases). This CDR3 contains 13 residues. Germline lookup yields CDR1 GTSNPN and CDR2 SVGIG (reference sequence). V gave up 4 bases and J gave up 7 bases, with 17 bases separating them. For the CDR3, the DNA is TGTGCCTGGACTTTACTAACACAGGGTGAGCAGTACTTC. Translating gives CAWTLLTQGEQYF.